This passage covers 10 T cell receptor beta chains from one sample sequenced in a study of PD-1 blockade in classical Hodgkin lymphoma. Described time point: newly diagnosed, previously untreated cHL patient sample. Investigators obtained CD8+ T cells from thawed PBMCs by magnetic negative selection. Generated by immunoSEQ multiplex PCR, the TCRdb table keeps only in-frame clones and is missing some. The repertoire holds approximately 10,000 clones, with just over 85% as singletons. The sequencing sample was made of CD8+ T cells from blood. The receptor source for this set is a human donor with classical Hodgkin lymphoma.

This clone was seen a single time. J is TRBJ2-5 and V is TRBV7-2, with D unclear. The CDR3 length is 13 residues. From germline, CDR1 is SGHTA and CDR2 FQGNSA. The V gene lost 2 bases and the J gene lost 3 bases, with 7 bases spanning the gap. CDR3 nucleotide sequence: TGTGCCAGCAGCTTATGGGTGGAAGAGACCCAGTACTTC. Translation gives CASSLWVEETQYF. Looking up the rest from reference TRBV7-2 and TRBJ2-5 gives the full variable domain: GAGVSQSPSNKVTEKGKDVELRCDPISGHTALYWYRQSLGQGLEFLIYFQGNSAPDKSGLPSDRFSAERTGGSVSTLTIQRTQQEDSAVYLCASSLWVEETQYFGPGTRLLVL.

In this sample, this clone turned up once. The chain combines TRBV4-3 with TRBJ2-2; 8 nucleotides agree with TRBD2. Germline CDR1 LGHNA, CDR2 YSLEER. The J segment lost 4 bases and the V segment lost 1 base, leaving 8 bases of the junction unmatched. There are 17 residues in the CDR3. For the CDR3, the DNA is TGCGCCAGCAGCCAAGGGTTGGCGGGGGGTTTCACCGGGGAGCTGTTTTTT. Its protein is CASSQGLAGGFTGELFF.

The chain employs TRBV25-1 and TRBJ2-2; 8 bases agree with TRBD2. There are 18 residues in the CDR3. Looked up from germline, CDR1 is MGHDK and CDR2 is SYGVNS. V was clipped by 3 bases and J by 1 base; unmatched bases: 10. Here the CDR3 reads CASSEGPGRGWNTGELFF. As DNA, the CDR3 is TGTGCCAGCAGTGAGGGACCCGGGAGGGGTTGGAACACCGGGGAGCTGTTTTTT.

This rearrangement joins TRBV7-9 to TRBJ2-1; D remains unclear. V shed 6 bases and J shed 7 bases, with 10 bases lying between them. The CDR3 contains 12 residues. The germline CDR1 and CDR2 sequences are SEHNR and FQNEAQ (reference sequence). Here the CDR3 reads CASSFDLNEQFF. The CDR3 DNA reads TGTGCCAGCAGTTTTGACCTAAATGAGCAGTTCTTC. Looking up the rest from reference TRBV7-9 and TRBJ2-1 gives the full variable domain: DTGVSQNPRHKITKRGQNVTFRCDPISEHNRLYWYRQTLGQGPEFLTYFQNEAQLEKSRLLSDRFSAERPKGSFSTLEIQRTEQGDSAMYLCASSFDLNEQFFGPGTRLTVL.

This clone has just one count. J is TRBJ2-5 and V is TRBV7-9, with TRBD2 identical over 9 bases. The J call is doubtful: the DNA matches TRBJ2-7 better. Looked up from germline, CDR1 is SEHNR and CDR2 is FQNEAQ (reference sequence). CDR3 size: 15 residues. CDR3 loop: CASSRMRGGKYEQYF. The CDR3 DNA follows: TGTGCCAGCAGCCGAATGCGGGGGGGCAAATACGAGCAGTACTTC.

The V call is TRBV7-9, the J call TRBJ1-1; 7 bases are shared with TRBD1. Trimming cost V 3 bases and J 1 base; bases outside gene matches: 8. CDR1 SEHNR and CDR2 FQNEAQ come from the germline V gene (reference sequence). The CDR3 runs to 16 residues. The CDR3 nucleotides read TGTGCCAGCAGCTTTTCGCCCAGGACAGGGAACACTGAAGCTTTCTTT. Amino acids: CASSFSPRTGNTEAFF.

The V gene is TRBV7-8, the J gene TRBJ2-7, with 12 positions matching TRBD2. The CDR3 sequence is 17 residues long. CDR1 is SGHVS and CDR2 is FQNEAQ in the germline V gene. V dropped 1 base and J dropped 3; count of bases not matched to a gene: 7. In DNA, the CDR3 is TGTGCCAGCAGCTTAGAAGTGCTAGCGGGGGGGATCTACGAGCAGTACTTC. It encodes CASSLEVLAGGIYEQYF.

This chain joins TRBV7-8 and TRBJ2-3; no reliable D call. Germline V CDR1 and CDR2: SGHVS, FQNEAQ. This CDR3 has 13 residues. V lost 0 bases to trimming and J lost 8 bases, with 9 bases between them. Here the CDR3 DNA reads TGTGCCAGCAGCTTAGCACTCGTGGGTACGCAGTATTTT. Translating it yields CASSLALVGTQYF.

This sequence joins TRBV11-2 and TRBJ1-1; D is perhaps TRBD1 (5 bases). This CDR3 is built from 14 residues. The V end lost 8 bases, the J end lost 1 base, and 14 bases lay between the germline ends. CDR1 and CDR2 from the germline V gene are SGHAT and FQNNGV. The CDR3 region has the DNA TGTGCCAGCGCCGGGACCTGGAAGAACACTGAAGCTTTCTTT. Translated, it gives CASAGTWKNTEAFF. Full variable domain (rest looked up from reference TRBV11-2 and TRBJ1-1): EAGVAQSPRYKIIEKRQSVAFWCNPISGHATLYWYQQILGQGPKLLIQFQNNGVVDDSQLPKDRFSAERLKGVDSTLKIQPAKLEDSAVYLCASAGTWKNTEAFFGQGTRLTVV.

The rearrangement joins TRBV6-6 to TRBJ2-1, with 9 bases lining up with TRBD1. V gave up 6 bases and J gave up 6 bases; unmatched junction bases: 6. Germline V gene data show CDR1 as MNHNY and CDR2 as SVGAGI (reference sequence). The CDR3 runs to 14 residues. The CDR3 here is CASSLYRGPNEQFF. In DNA form, the CDR3 reads TGTGCCAGCAGCTTATACAGGGGGCCCAATGAGCAGTTCTTC.